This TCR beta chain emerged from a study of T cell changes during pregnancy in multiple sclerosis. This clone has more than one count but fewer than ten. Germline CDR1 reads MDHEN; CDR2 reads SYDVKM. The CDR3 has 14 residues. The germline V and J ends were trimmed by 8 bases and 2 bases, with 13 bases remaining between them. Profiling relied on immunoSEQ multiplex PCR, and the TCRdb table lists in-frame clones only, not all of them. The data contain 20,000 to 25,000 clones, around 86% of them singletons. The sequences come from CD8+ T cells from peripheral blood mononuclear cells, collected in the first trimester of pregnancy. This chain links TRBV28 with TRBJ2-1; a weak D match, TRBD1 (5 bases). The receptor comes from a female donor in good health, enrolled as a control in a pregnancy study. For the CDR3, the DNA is TGTGCCAGCTTGGAAGGGGATGCCTACAATGAGCAGTTCTTC. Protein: CASLEGDAYNEQFF.